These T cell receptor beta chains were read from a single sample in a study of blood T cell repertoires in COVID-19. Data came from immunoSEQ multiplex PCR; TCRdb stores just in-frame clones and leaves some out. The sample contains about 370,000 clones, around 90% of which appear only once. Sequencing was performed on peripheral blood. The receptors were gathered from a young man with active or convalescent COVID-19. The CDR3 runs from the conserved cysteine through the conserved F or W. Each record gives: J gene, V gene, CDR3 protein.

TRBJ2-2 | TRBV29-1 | CSGAPPGGGELFF
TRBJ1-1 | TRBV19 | CASRLKGLTEAFF
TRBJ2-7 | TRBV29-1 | CSVSFGTSGRIGYEQYF
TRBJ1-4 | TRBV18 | CASSITGGANEKLFF
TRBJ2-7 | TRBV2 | CATAWDSNYEQYF
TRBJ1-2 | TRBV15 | CATSRGLGGTYGYTF
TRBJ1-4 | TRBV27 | CASSRTGVITNEKLFF
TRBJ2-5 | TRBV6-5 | CASRQGRETQYF
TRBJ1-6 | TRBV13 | CASTIRTATRSSPLHF
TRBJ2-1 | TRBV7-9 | CASSLGLAGDNEQFF
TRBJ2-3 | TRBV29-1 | CSGGQGTDTQYF
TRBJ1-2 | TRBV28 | CASNLGGNYGYTF
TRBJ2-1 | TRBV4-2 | CASSSISGSSYNEQFF
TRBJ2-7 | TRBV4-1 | CASSQNPQGVNSRYEQYF
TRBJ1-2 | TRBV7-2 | CASSWRLNDYGYTF
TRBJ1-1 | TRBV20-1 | CSASSAGGVAEAFF
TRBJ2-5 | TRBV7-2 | CASSSPGVETQYF
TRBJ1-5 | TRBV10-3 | CAISGRDSNQPQHF
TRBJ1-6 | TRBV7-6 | CASSYTQGPEMNSPLHF
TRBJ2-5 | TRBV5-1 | CASSPSSSAETQYF
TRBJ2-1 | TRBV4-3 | CASSQVQVSSYNEQFF
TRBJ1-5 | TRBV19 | CASSSTTYQPQHF
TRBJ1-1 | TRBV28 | CASSQRDTEAFF
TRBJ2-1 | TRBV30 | CAHTRTSGSSYEQFF
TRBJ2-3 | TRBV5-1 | CASSFSGQGTDTQYF
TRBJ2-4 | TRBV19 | CASSTEGIAGDIQYF
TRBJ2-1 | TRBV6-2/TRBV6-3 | CASSYLSSYNEQFF
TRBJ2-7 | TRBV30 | CAWDSLGAVHREQYF
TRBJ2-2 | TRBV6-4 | CASSPDSFTYPNTGELFF
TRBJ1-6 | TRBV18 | CASSSDRGRRSPLHF
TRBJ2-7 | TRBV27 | CASSSGSSGYEQYF
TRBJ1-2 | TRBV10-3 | CAISETGWNYGYTF
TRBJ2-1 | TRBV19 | CASSMTGGPDEQFF
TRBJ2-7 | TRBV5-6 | CASSYSPGTGGEQYF
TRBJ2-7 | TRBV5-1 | CASSLAGFSGGLYEQYF
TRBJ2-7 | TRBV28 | CASSPNGMAYEQYF
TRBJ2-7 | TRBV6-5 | CASSSLAGGSYEQYF
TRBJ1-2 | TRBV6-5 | CASSYHDRSQGYTF
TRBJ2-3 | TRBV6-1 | CASSDRGDTQYF
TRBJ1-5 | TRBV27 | CASSPGVGQGTSSNQPQHF
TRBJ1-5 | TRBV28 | CASSFSNQPQHF
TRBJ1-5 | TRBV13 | CASSLSRFNQPQHF
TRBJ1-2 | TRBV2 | CASRGTGSYGYTF
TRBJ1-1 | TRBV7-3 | CASRSGTGNTEAFF
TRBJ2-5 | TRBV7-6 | CASSLISGGPLSETQYF
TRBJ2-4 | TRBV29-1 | CSVVDQVGREGRAIQYF
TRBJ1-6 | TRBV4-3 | CASSLRRQVLGYSPLHF
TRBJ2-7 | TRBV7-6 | CASSLESEWEQYF
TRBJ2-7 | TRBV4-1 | CASSQGRWDEQYF
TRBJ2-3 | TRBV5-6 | CASSSPTSADTQYF
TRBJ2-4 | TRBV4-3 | CASSHDWDRAWGNIQYF
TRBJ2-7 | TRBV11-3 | CASSLNSYEQYF
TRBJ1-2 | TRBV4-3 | CASSQTVNPGGYGYTF